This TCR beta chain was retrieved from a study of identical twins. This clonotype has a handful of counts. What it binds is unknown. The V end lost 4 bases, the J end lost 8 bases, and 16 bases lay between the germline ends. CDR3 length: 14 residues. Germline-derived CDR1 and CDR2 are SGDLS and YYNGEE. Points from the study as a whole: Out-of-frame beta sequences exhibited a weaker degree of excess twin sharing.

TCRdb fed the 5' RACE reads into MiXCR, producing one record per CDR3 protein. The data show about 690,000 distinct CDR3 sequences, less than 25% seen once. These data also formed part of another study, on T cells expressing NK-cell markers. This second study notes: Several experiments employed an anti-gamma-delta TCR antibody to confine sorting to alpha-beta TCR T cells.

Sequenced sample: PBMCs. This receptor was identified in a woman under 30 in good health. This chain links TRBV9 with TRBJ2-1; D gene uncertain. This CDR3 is CASSLGRDSDEQFF. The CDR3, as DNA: TGTGCCAGCAGCCTTGGAAGGGATTCCGATGAGCAGTTCTTC.